This entry is about one T cell receptor beta chain. Data came from immunoSEQ multiplex PCR; TCRdb stores just in-frame clones and leaves some out. The table lists tens of thousands of clones, roughly 81% of them singletons. These data come from a study of blood T cell repertoires in COVID-19. Study information: Sources were T cells, B-cell-depleted T cells, or PBMCs; the material itself was cDNA or gDNA.

Germline assignment: CDR1 SGHTA and CDR2 FQGTGA. J was trimmed by 6 bases and V by 4 bases; bases with no gene match: 5. The CDR3 is 13 amino acids. The source is a woman in her 70s with acute or convalescent COVID-19. The chain recombines TRBV7-3 with TRBJ2-7, with TRBD1 identical over 8 bases. Material: peripheral blood. CDR3 residues: CASSSRQGTEQYF. The CDR3 region has the DNA TGTGCCAGCAGCTCGAGACAGGGGACCGAGCAGTACTTC.